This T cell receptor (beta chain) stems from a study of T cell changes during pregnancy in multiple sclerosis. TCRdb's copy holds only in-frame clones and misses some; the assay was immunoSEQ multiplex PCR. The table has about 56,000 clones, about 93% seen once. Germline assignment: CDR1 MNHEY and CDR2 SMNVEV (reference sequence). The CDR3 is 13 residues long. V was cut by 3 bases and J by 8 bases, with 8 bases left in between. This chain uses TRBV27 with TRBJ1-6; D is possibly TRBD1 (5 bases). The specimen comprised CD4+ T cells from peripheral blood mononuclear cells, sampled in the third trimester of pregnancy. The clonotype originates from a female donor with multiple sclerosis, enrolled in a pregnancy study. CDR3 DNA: TGTGCCAGCAGTTTTAAGACAGATTCACCCCTCCACTTT. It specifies CASSFKTDSPLHF.